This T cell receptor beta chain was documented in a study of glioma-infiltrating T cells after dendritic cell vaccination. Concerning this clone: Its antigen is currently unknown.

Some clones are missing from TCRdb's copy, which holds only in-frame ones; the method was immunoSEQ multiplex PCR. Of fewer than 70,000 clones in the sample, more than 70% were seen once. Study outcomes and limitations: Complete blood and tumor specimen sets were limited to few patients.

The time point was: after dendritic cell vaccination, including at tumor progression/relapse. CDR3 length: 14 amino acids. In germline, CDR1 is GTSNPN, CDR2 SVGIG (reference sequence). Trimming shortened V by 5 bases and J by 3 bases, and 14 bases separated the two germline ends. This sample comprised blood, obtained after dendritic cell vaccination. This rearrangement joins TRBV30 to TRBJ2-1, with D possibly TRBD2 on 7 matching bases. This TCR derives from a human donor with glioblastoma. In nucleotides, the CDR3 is TGTGCCTGGTGGGGGGGCCCTGGCTACAATGAGCAGTTCTTC. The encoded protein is CAWWGGPGYNEQFF.